The 4 T cell receptor beta chains below all came from one sample that was sequenced in a study of blood T cell repertoires in COVID-19. Sequenced by immunoSEQ multiplex PCR; TCRdb stores in-frame clones only, minus some. The sample consists of some 290,000 clones, about nine tenths of them appearing once. The material sequenced was PBMCs or T cells enriched from blood (not recorded which). Source of these receptors: a woman in her thirties or forties with acute COVID-19.

This sequence joins TRBV10-3 and TRBJ2-1; 10 bases line up with TRBD2. The trim removed 3 bases at V and 6 bases at J, leaving 5 bases unmatched. This CDR3 is 15 amino acids long. The germline V gene has CDR1 ENHRY and CDR2 SYGVKD. The CDR3 bases are TGTGCCATCAGTGATGGGACTAGCGTGGGCAATGAGCAGTTCTTC. The encoded protein is CAISDGTSVGNEQFF.

This chain joins TRBV25-1 and TRBJ2-5; maybe TRBD1 (5 bases). CDR1 and CDR2 (germline): MGHDK, SYGVNS. The V gene lost 3 bases and the J gene lost 1 base, with 12 bases spanning the gap. This CDR3 region has 15 residues. The CDR3 DNA reads TGTGCCAGCAGTGAGCCAGGGTTGGTCCAAGAGACCCAGTACTTC. As protein: CASSEPGLVQETQYF.

The V call is TRBV4-3, the J call TRBJ2-7, with 7 bases fitting TRBD1. Germline V lookup: CDR1 LGHNA, CDR2 YSLEER. The junction had 5 bases not matched to a gene; V was cut back by 1 base and J by 5 bases. The CDR3 runs to 14 residues. The CDR3 region has the DNA TGCGCCAGCAGCCAAGGGGGGACAGATGACGAGCAGTACTTC. It translates to CASSQGGTDDEQYF.

The gene calls are TRBV30 and TRBJ1-2; D is unresolved. CDR1 and CDR2 from the germline V gene are GTSNPN and SVGIG (reference sequence). V dropped 3 bases and J dropped 4 bases, with 9 bases sitting between them. The CDR3 spans 12 residues. CDR3 residues: CAWRGGVYGYTF. The DNA of the CDR3 is TGTGCCTGGAGAGGCGGAGTCTATGGCTACACCTTC.